What follows are 21 T cell receptor beta chains derived from one specimen sequenced in a study of Graves' ophthalmopathy and Graves' hyperthyroidism. Amplification of the TCR beta CDR3 regions used RNA transcripts (as template). An initial RT-PCR round employing HTBI primers preceded a second-round multiplex PCR. TCRdb ran MiXCR on the multiplex PCR reads and lists one entry per CDR3 protein. The repertoire has 900,000 to 1,200,000 distinct CDR3 sequences, roughly 35% of them found once; the top ten carry approximately 10%. The specimen sequenced was peripheral blood or thyroid tissue (not recorded which). These receptor sequences come from an adult man with Graves' hyperthyroidism.

Of note for this clonotype: Since a much larger clone is just one base distant, this may be a read error. The chain links TRBV2 to TRBJ2-5; D may be TRBD2 (6 bases). The germline V gene has CDR1 SNHLY and CDR2 FYNNEI. CDR3 length: 13 amino acids. In DNA form, the CDR3 reads TGTGCCTGCAGTGGAGGGTTCCAAGAGACCCAGTACTTC. Encoded protein: CACSGGFQETQYF.

Comments on this clonotype: The junction does not match germline at one end; this may be a read error. The chain combines TRBV2 with TRBJ1-2; the D is unclear. The CDR3 is made up of 13 amino acids. CDR1 is SNHLY and CDR2 is FYNNEI in the germline V gene. The CDR3 region is CASSQKTVYGYTF. The CDR3 bases are TGCGCCAGCAGCCAGAAGACGGTCTATGGCTACACCTTC.

In its sample, this clonotype was seen many times. This chain connects TRBV9 to TRBJ1-6; no firm D call. The CDR3 length is 14 residues. In germline, CDR1 is SGDLS, CDR2 YYNGEE. With 3 bases removed from V and 8 bases from J, the gap between germline ends came to 12 bases. CDR3 DNA sequence: TGTGCCAGCAGCGCTCGGATTATGGATTCACCCCTCCACTTT. It encodes CASSARIMDSPLHF.

In this sample, this clonotype turned up a few times. V and J are TRBV25-1 and TRBJ2-5; 10 bases line up with TRBD2. Germline V gene sequence: CDR1 MGHDK, CDR2 SYGVNS. Trimming took 5 bases from V and 4 from J; bases not matched to a gene: 10. The CDR3 is 16 residues long. The chain's CDR3 is CASSFPLAGVSETQYF. DNA of the CDR3: TGTGCCAGCAGTTTCCCCCTAGCGGGAGTATCAGAGACCCAGTACTTC.

Many counts were recorded for this clonotype. This rearrangement joins TRBV7-2 to TRBJ1-5, with D maybe TRBD1 (5 bases). Germline CDR1 and CDR2: SGHTA and FQGNSA. The CDR3 length is 15 residues. The V end was cut by 1 base, the J end by 3 bases, with 10 bases between. CDR3 residues: CASSLGGSFNQPQHF. The CDR3 coding sequence is TGTGCCAGCAGCTTAGGGGGCAGTTTCAATCAGCCCCAGCATTTT.

The chain employs TRBV7-6 and TRBJ2-7; 12 bases match TRBD2. V shed 6 bases, J shed 6 bases, and the junction held 27 bases outside the gene matches. The germline V gene encodes CDR1 SGHVS and CDR2 FNYEAQ. This CDR3 spans 21 amino acids. CDR3 sequence: CASSYSGLAGGPWWIPFEQYF. The CDR3 bases are TGTGCCAGCAGTTACTCGGGTCTAGCGGGAGGGCCATGGTGGATCCCCTTCGAGCAGTACTTC.

The CDR3 protein is CASSVGGTGNYGYTF. CDR3 DNA sequence: TGTGCCAGCAGCGTAGGTGGGACAGGGAACTATGGCTACACCTTC. The chain couples TRBV9 to TRBJ1-2; 9 nucleotides match TRBD1. J lost 2 bases, V lost 0 bases, and 2 bases had no gene match. Germline values: CDR1 SGDLS, CDR2 YYNGEE. The CDR3 extends over 15 amino acids.

Concerning this clonotype itself: A clone one base away is much larger, so this may be a read error. This is likely a read error, given that the CDR3 carries no conserved phenylalanine or tryptophan at its end. The V and J genes are TRBV2 and TRBJ1-1; D is unresolved. The V end was cut by 5 bases, the J end by 4 bases, with 14 bases between. The germline V gene has CDR1 SNHLY and CDR2 FYNNEI. The CDR3 has 14 amino acids. The CDR3 is CASSYSQVGTEAFL. CDR3 coding DNA: TGTGCCAGCAGTTACAGTCAGGTGGGCACTGAAGCTTTCCTT.

This clonotype came up many times. The chain couples TRBV11-3 to TRBJ2-5; 8 nucleotides align to TRBD1. Looked up from germline, CDR1 is SGHNT and CDR2 is YENEEA. The V and J ends lost 9 bases and 2 bases, in that order; junction bases with no gene match: 8. The CDR3 covers 14 residues. CDR3 DNA sequence: TGTGCCAGTAGTTTCGGACAGGGACAAGAGACCCAGTACTTC. Translated: CASSFGQGQETQYF.

In regard to this clonotype: With a much larger clone just one base away, this may be a read error. The chain recombines TRBV7-2 with TRBJ2-7; TRBD1 aligns across 10 bases. This CDR3 has 15 residues. Per the germline V gene, CDR1 is SGHTA and CDR2 is FQGNSA. The DNA of the CDR3 is TGCGCCAGCAGCGAGGACGGGACAGGGGCCTACGAGCAGTACTTC. This sequence encodes CASSEDGTGAYEQYF.

The chain uses TRBV9 and TRBJ1-2; no clear D gene. From germline, CDR1 is SGDLS and CDR2 YYNGEE. This CDR3 region has 13 residues. V was clipped by 0 bases and J by 4 bases, with 7 bases between them. CDR3 DNA sequence: TGTGCCAGCAGCGTAGAGGATTTCTATGGCTACACCTTC. Translating gives CASSVEDFYGYTF.

This clonotype appeared many times. The chain links TRBV7-3 to TRBJ2-7; 8 nucleotides match TRBD1. Per the germline V gene, CDR1 is SGHTA and CDR2 is FQGTGA. Trimming at V came to 5 bases and at J to 7 bases, leaving 7 bases not matched to a gene. The CDR3 extends over 13 amino acids. This CDR3 is CASSPDRGNEQYF. DNA of the CDR3: TGTGCCAGCAGCCCCGACAGGGGTAATGAGCAGTACTTC.

In the case of this clonotype: This CDR3 fails to terminate in the conserved phenylalanine or tryptophan, so it likely reflects a read error. The DNA is left out, because the CDR3 cannot be placed on it with certainty; the CDR3 is given as TCRdb lists it. V and J are TRBV7-2 and TRBJ1-5. Germline values: CDR1 SGHTA, CDR2 FQGNSA. The CDR3 adds up to 8 amino acids, both ends counted. This CDR3 is CASSLSIT.

The sample holds many counts of this clonotype. The gene calls are TRBV24-1 and TRBJ1-5; D gene ambiguous. With 1 base removed from V and 9 bases from J, the gap between germline ends came to 12 bases. CDR1 KGHDR and CDR2 SFDVKD come from the germline V gene. The CDR3 covers 14 residues. In DNA form, the CDR3 reads TGTGCCACCAGTGATTTTGGAAGTCGGGTGCCCCAGCATTTT. Encoded protein: CATSDFGSRVPQHF.

The sample holds many counts of this clonotype. The chain joins TRBV25-1 to TRBJ2-7, with D hard to call. The CDR3 consists of 17 residues. The germline V and J ends were trimmed by 5 bases and 2 bases, with 22 bases remaining between them. In germline, CDR1 is MGHDK, CDR2 SYGVNS. The CDR3 region has the DNA TGTGCCAGCAGTCCCCGTCCCATTGACCGAAACGCCTACGAGCAGTACTTC. Its protein product is CASSPRPIDRNAYEQYF.

This clonotype was seen many times. V is TRBV4-1 and J is TRBJ1-1, with TRBD1 matching 9 bases. The length of the CDR3 is 13 residues. Unmatched junction bases numbered 3, after V lost 2 bases and J lost 8 bases. In germline, CDR1 is MGHRA, CDR2 YSYEKL. CDR3 nucleotides: TGCGCCAGCAGCCAACAACAGGGGGCAGAAGCTTTCTTT. Translation: CASSQQQGAEAFF.

This clonotype was detected ten times or more. This sequence joins TRBV11-2 and TRBJ2-6; weak D call: TRBD2 (6 bases). Trimming left V 2 bases short and J 4 bases short, with 12 bases between. The CDR3 extends over 16 amino acids. CDR1 and CDR2 (germline): SGHAT, FQNNGV. The CDR3 protein is CASSLHGGSGANVLTF. The DNA of the CDR3 is TGTGCCAGCAGCTTACACGGGGGATCAGGGGCCAACGTCCTGACTTTC.

This clonotype showed up many times. The chain is built from TRBV20-1 and TRBJ2-7; D could derive from TRBD1 or TRBD2 (5 bases each). CDR3 length: 12 amino acids. The V and J ends lost 6 bases and 6 bases respectively, with 15 bases between them. Germline V gene lookup returns CDR1 DFQATT and CDR2 SNEGSKA (reference sequence). This CDR3 reads CSANLGTAEQYF. The CDR3 region has the DNA TGCAGTGCCAACCTAGGGACCGCCGAGCAGTACTTC.

This clonotype was seen repeatedly, ten times or more. DNA of the CDR3: TGTGCCAGCACCGGACTAGCGCTAGTCGGGGAGCTGTTTTTT. Protein product: CASTGLALVGELFF. The chain has TRBV11-2 and TRBJ2-2; TRBD2 matches at 9 bases. The CDR3 loop spans 14 amino acids. V shed 7 bases and J 7 bases; nucleotides not matched to a gene: 7. Germline CDR1 SGHAT, CDR2 FQNNGV. Full variable domain (missing parts from reference TRBV11-2 and TRBJ2-2): EAGVAQSPRYKIIEKRQSVAFWCNPISGHATLYWYQQILGQGPKLLIQFQNNGVVDDSQLPKDRFSAERLKGVDSTLKIQPAKLEDSAVYLCASTGLALVGELFFGEGSRLTVL.

This clonotype was recorded at least ten times. The chain joins TRBV11-2 to TRBJ2-7; D is ambiguous. Per the germline V gene, CDR1 is SGHAT and CDR2 is FQNNGV. V was shortened by 5 bases and J by 12 bases, with 20 bases between the two germline ends. The CDR3 is made up of 13 amino acids. CDR3 residues: CASSPSAARSGYF. The CDR3 nucleotides are TGTGCCAGCAGCCCCTCGGCGGCCAGATCTGGGTACTTC.

Only a few counts were recorded for this clonotype. This chain joins TRBV19 and TRBJ2-7, with D unclear. From germline, CDR1 is LNHDA and CDR2 SQIVND (reference sequence). Between the trimmed V and J ends, which lost 5 bases and 6 bases, there was a span of 17 bases. The CDR3 is 14 amino acids. The CDR3 coding sequence is TGTGCCAGTAGTCTACGGATAAACTTAATCGAGCAGTACTTC. It yields the protein CASSLRINLIEQYF.